This T cell receptor beta chain was recorded in a study of cytomegalovirus exposure and HLA in healthy donors. The primer mix had 60 Vbeta and 13 Jbeta primers. Sequencing was performed with immunoSEQ multiplex PCR; in TCRdb, only in-frame clones are kept and a portion is missing. The table shows 73,000 or so clones, with over 65% occurring only once. The receptor was derived from a woman aged 40 to 50 in good health and CMV-seropositive. Sequencing input: PBMCs.

The CDR3: CASSPITGPSLSYEQYF. CDR3 nucleotide sequence: TGCGCCAGCAGCCCCATTACAGGGCCTAGTCTGTCCTACGAGCAGTACTTC. The chain recombines TRBV4-1 with TRBJ2-7; D perhaps matches TRBD1 (6 bases). Trimming cost V 4 bases and J 1 base, with 20 bases left between them. Germline CDR1 is MGHRA and CDR2 is YSYEKL. CDR3 length: 17 amino acids.